Listed below are T cell receptor beta chains from one sample, sequenced in a study of T-cell reconstitution after alpha-beta-depleted transplantation in children. TCRdb passed the PCR reads through MiXCR, listing each CDR3 protein once. The table lists hundreds of thousands of distinct CDR3 sequences, approximately 17% of them singletons, with 0.9% to 1.2% in the top ten. This material consisted of PBMCs from the stem cell graft donor, taken from the stem cell graft. Receptor source: a human donor who donated a stem cell graft to a child with acute myeloid leukemia. CDR3s include the opening cysteine and the closing phenylalanine or tryptophan. A D gene is named only where the DNA matches it firmly. Expanded clones are given a class, and other clones once, few, many or no size at all.

j_call cdr3_length d_call v_call clone_size cdr3_aa cdr3_nt
TRBJ2-1 15 TRBD1 TRBV10-3 many CAISVGTGASDEQFF TGTGCCATCAGTGTGGGGACAGGGGCATCCGATGAGCAGTTCTTC
TRBJ2-5 16 NA TRBV20-1 few CSARDPNSGTGGTQYF TGCAGTGCTAGAGATCCGAACTCCGGGACTGGTGGGACCCAGTACTTC
TRBJ1-2 13 TRBD1 TRBV10-3 few CAISESTGYGYTF TGTGCCATCAGTGAGTCGACAGGGTATGGCTACACCTTC
TRBJ1-1 15 NA TRBV29-1 many CSVEGPGRTNTEAFF TGCAGCGTTGAAGGTCCGGGACGGACGAACACTGAAGCTTTCTTT
TRBJ2-2 14 NA TRBV28 NA CASLRDPNTGELFF TGTGCCAGCCTAAGGGACCCGAACACCGGGGAGCTGTTTTTT
TRBJ2-7 14 TRBD2 TRBV20-1 many CSADGLAGGYEQYF TGCAGTGCCGATGGACTAGCGGGGGGTTACGAGCAGTACTTC
TRBJ2-7 16 TRBD1 TRBV28 NA CASGRKAGQGWYEQYF TGTGCCAGCGGACGGAAAGCGGGACAGGGGTGGTACGAGCAGTACTTC
TRBJ2-1 16 TRBD1 TRBV9 few CASRSLGTGVGGEQFF TGTGCCAGCAGGAGCCTCGGGACAGGGGTGGGGGGTGAGCAGTTCTTC
TRBJ1-1 13 NA TRBV6-6 NA CASSYSGGPEAFF TGTGCCAGCAGTTACTCGGGTGGCCCTGAAGCTTTCTTT
TRBJ2-5 13 NA TRBV20-1 many CSAREGYLETQYF TGCAGTGCTAGAGAAGGGTATTTGGAGACCCAGTACTTC
TRBJ1-6 16 NA TRBV20-1 NA CSARDRRGGDKMPLHF TGCAGTGCTAGAGATCGGCGCGGCGGAGACAAAATGCCCCTCCACTTT
TRBJ2-3 13 NA TRBV29-1 few CSVEAGRPDTQYF TGCAGCGTTGAAGCGGGGAGGCCAGATACGCAGTATTTT
TRBJ1-2 12 NA TRBV24-1 few CATSGGPYGYTF TGTGCCACCAGCGGGGGTCCCTATGGCTACACCTTC
TRBJ1-4 14 TRBD1 TRBV5-1 many CASSSGTGDEKLFF TGCGCCAGCAGCTCAGGGACAGGGGATGAAAAACTGTTTTTT
TRBJ2-7 14 TRBD2 TRBV29-1 NA CSVGLGLAGVEQYF TGCAGCGTAGGCCTCGGGCTAGCGGGGGTCGAGCAGTACTTC
TRBJ1-1 15 NA TRBV28 NA CASSLKKLMNTEAFF TGTGCCAGCAGTTTAAAAAAGCTAATGAACACTGAAGCTTTCTTT
TRBJ1-4 18 NA TRBV11-1 NA CASSWPPLSGGTNEKLFF TGTGCCAGCAGCTGGCCACCGTTGTCGGGGGGGACTAATGAAAAACTGTTTTTT
TRBJ2-5 12 NA TRBV30 few CAWSWTQETQYF TGTGCCTGGAGTTGGACACAAGAGACCCAGTACTTC
TRBJ2-7 15 TRBD1 TRBV7-2 NA CASRSPGQGSYEQYF TGTGCCAGCAGGAGCCCGGGACAGGGCTCCTACGAGCAGTACTTC
TRBJ1-2 16 NA TRBV6-2/TRBV6-3 few CASSYAGTESNYGYTF TGTGCCAGCAGTTACGCTGGGACGGAATCTAACTATGGCTACACCTTC
TRBJ1-1 15 NA TRBV11-2 few CASSLIGVHQVGAFF TGTGCCAGCAGCTTAATTGGCGTTCACCAGGTGGGAGCTTTCTTT
TRBJ1-2 15 NA TRBV11-2 few CASSPAPQINYGYTF TGTGCCAGCAGCCCGGCCCCCCAGATTAACTATGGCTACACCTTC
TRBJ1-1 11 NA TRBV5-1 NA CASSGATEAFF TGCGCCAGCAGCGGGGCCACTGAAGCTTTCTTT
TRBJ2-3 15 NA TRBV7-2 few CASPGVGAPSDTQYF TGTGCCAGCCCCGGGGTCGGGGCGCCGTCAGATACGCAGTATTTT
TRBJ1-5 16 NA TRBV7-2 few CASSLEGIGQNQPQHF TGTGCCAGCAGCTTAGAAGGAATTGGCCAGAATCAGCCCCAGCATTTT
TRBJ2-1 14 NA TRBV15 many CATSTPLQGGEQFF TGTGCCACCAGCACCCCACTGCAGGGGGGTGAGCAGTTCTTC